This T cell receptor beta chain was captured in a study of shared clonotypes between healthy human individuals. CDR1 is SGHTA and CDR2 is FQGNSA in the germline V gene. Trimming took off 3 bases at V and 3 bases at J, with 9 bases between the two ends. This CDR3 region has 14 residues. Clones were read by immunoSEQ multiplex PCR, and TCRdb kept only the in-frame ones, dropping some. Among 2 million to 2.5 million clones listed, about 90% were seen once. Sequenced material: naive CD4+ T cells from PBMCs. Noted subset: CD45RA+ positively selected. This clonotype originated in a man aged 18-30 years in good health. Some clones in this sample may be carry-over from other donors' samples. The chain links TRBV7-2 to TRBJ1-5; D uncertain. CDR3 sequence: CASSLWVVNQPQHF. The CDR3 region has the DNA TGTGCCAGCAGCTTGTGGGTGGTCAATCAGCCCCAGCATTTT.